One sample yielded the 20 T cell receptor beta chains listed below, sequenced in a study of OX40 agonist ivuxolimab in advanced cancers. The protocol was immunoSEQ multiplex PCR, while the TCRdb copy is restricted to in-frame clones and leaves out a portion. This table has roughly 110,000 clones, less than 95% appearing once. Sequencing was performed on CD4+ or CD8+ T cells sorted from blood, taken in a trial of the OX40 agonist ivuxolimab. These receptors all come from an adult with an advanced solid tumor such as melanoma, head and neck, liver or kidney cancer.

This clone appeared a single time. The chain combines TRBV7-8 with TRBJ1-1; D remains unclear. Trimming stripped 5 bases from V and 1 base from J, with 14 bases between. From germline, CDR1 is SGHVS and CDR2 FQNEAQ. The CDR3 is made up of 15 amino acids. The CDR3 region has the DNA TGTGCCAGCAGCACATTGGGATACTCGAACACTGAAGCTTTCTTT. This gives the protein CASSTLGYSNTEAFF. Looking up the rest from reference TRBV7-8 and TRBJ1-1 gives the full variable domain: GAGVSQSPRYKVAKRGQDVALRCDPISGHVSLFWYQQALGQGPEFLTYFQNEAQLDKSGLPSDRFFAERPEGSVSTLKIQRTQQEDSAVYLCASSTLGYSNTEAFFGQGTRLTVV.

The chain has TRBV6-1 and TRBJ1-5; D is unresolved. Trimming removed 5 bases from V and 3 bases from J, with 8 bases in between. CDR1 and CDR2 from the germline V gene are MNHNS and SASEGT. There are 13 residues in the CDR3. CDR3 nucleotide sequence: TGTGCCAGCAGTCAACAGAACAATCAGCCCCAGCATTTT. This sequence encodes CASSQQNNQPQHF.

The CDR3 bases are TGTGCCAGCAGCCCGTCCCAACGGGACAGGGGGTCGTACGAGCAGTACTTC. It is translated as CASSPSQRDRGSYEQYF. This rearrangement joins TRBV11-2 to TRBJ2-7; 11 bases match TRBD1. The length of the CDR3 is 17 residues. Germline V gene lookup returns CDR1 SGHAT and CDR2 FQNNGV. The V and J ends lost 5 bases and 4 bases, in that order; junction bases with no gene match: 13.

With regard to this clone: Sequence at one end of the junction differs from germline and may be a read error. The J gene is TRBJ2-7, the V gene TRBV6-6; 8 bases fit TRBD1. The length of the CDR3 is 13 residues. Germline loops: CDR1 MNHNY, CDR2 SVGAGI (reference sequence). This chain's CDR3 is CASSYSTGTGFQF. Written as DNA, the CDR3 is TGTGCCAGCAGTTACTCGACAGGGACAGGATTCCAATTC.

V and J are TRBV10-2 and TRBJ2-3; 9 bases are shared with TRBD2. The CDR3 has 16 residues. In germline, CDR1 is WSHSY, CDR2 SAAADI. The V segment lost 7 bases and the J segment 6 bases; nucleotides outside the gene matches: 14. The CDR3 reads CASTLIGGGAGDTQYF. CDR3 DNA sequence: TGCGCCAGCACTTTAATAGGCGGGGGGGCCGGGGATACGCAGTATTTT.

The count of this clone is one. This chain joins TRBV7-2 and TRBJ2-7, with D tentatively TRBD2 (6 bases). The CDR3 extends over 12 amino acids. Trimming cost V 1 base and J 7 bases, with 8 bases left between them. Germline CDR1 SGHTA, CDR2 FQGNSA. CDR3 amino acids: CASSLDGREQYF. The CDR3 DNA reads as TGTGCCAGCAGCTTAGACGGGAGAGAGCAGTACTTC.

This rearrangement joins TRBV19 to TRBJ1-3; no firm D call. This CDR3 contains 13 residues. Germline lookup yields CDR1 LNHDA and CDR2 SQIVND (reference sequence). Trimming left V 5 bases short and J 1 base short, with 6 bases between. CDR3 in DNA: TGTGCCAGTAGTGGCCTATCTGGAAACACCATATATTTT. Amino acid sequence: CASSGLSGNTIYF.

This chain joins TRBV7-3 and TRBJ2-2; either TRBD1 or TRBD2 may fit D (5 bases each). The CDR3 contains 15 residues. V lost 3 bases to trimming and J lost 3 bases, with 11 bases between them. CDR1 and CDR2 (germline): SGHTA, FQGTGA. This CDR3 is CASSLGDGDTGELFF. The CDR3 DNA reads TGTGCCAGCAGCTTGGGGGACGGTGACACCGGGGAGCTGTTTTTT.

The chain recombines TRBV10-3 with TRBJ1-4; 12 bases line up with TRBD1. The V segment lost 6 bases and the J segment 6 bases; nucleotides outside the gene matches: 8. Germline-derived CDR1 and CDR2 are ENHRY and SYGVKD. The CDR3 is made up of 16 amino acids. In DNA, the CDR3 is TGTGCCATCAGACCGGGACAGGGGGCCGGCGATGAAAAACTGTTTTTT. It yields the protein CAIRPGQGAGDEKLFF.

The chain couples TRBV5-1 to TRBJ1-4, with D unresolved. Germline-derived CDR1 and CDR2 are SGHRS and YFSETQ. The CDR3 consists of 14 residues. Trimming cost V 2 bases and J 0 bases, with 5 bases left between them. The CDR3 region has the DNA TGCGCCAGCAGCTTACAAGCAACTAATGAAAAACTGTTTTTT. Translated, it gives CASSLQATNEKLFF. The full variable domain, rest sourced from reference TRBV5-1 and TRBJ1-4, is KAGVTQTPRYLIKTRGQQVTLSCSPISGHRSVSWYQQTPGQGLQFLFEYFSETQRNKGNFPGRFSGRQFSNSRSEMNVSTLELGDSALYLCASSLQATNEKLFFGSGTQLSVL.

This sequence joins TRBV5-4 and TRBJ2-1; a weak D match, TRBD2 (6 bases). The CDR3 loop spans 14 amino acids. The germline CDR1 and CDR2 sequences are SGHNT and YYREEE (reference sequence). Trimming left V 0 bases short and J 8 bases short, with 12 bases between. CDR3 nucleotide sequence: TGTGCCAGCAGCTTGGGTCGGAGGGACGATGAGCAGTTCTTC. Protein sequence: CASSLGRRDDEQFF.

The rearrangement links TRBV29-1 to TRBJ2-7; 8 positions agree with TRBD1. CDR3 length equals 16 residues. The V segment lost 1 base and the J segment 2 bases; nucleotides outside the gene matches: 10. Germline V gene lookup returns CDR1 SQVTM and CDR2 ANQGSEA. The DNA for the CDR3 is TGCAGCGTTGAAGGGGTACGAGACAGGGGCGCCTACGAGCAGTACTTC. Its protein product is CSVEGVRDRGAYEQYF.

V and J are TRBV4-3 and TRBJ1-1, with D unresolved. Trimming removed 2 bases at V and 0 bases at J, with 7 bases between. CDR1 and CDR2 from the germline V gene are LGHNA and YSLEER. The CDR3 totals 14 residues. The CDR3 region is CASSQKGLNTEAFF. In DNA, the CDR3 is TGCGCCAGCAGCCAAAAAGGACTGAACACTGAAGCTTTCTTT.

This chain connects TRBV6-5 to TRBJ1-1; unclear D gene. V was shortened by 7 bases and J by 0 bases, with 3 bases between the two germline ends. The V gene's germline CDR1 is MNHEY and CDR2 SVGAGI. The CDR3 consists of 11 residues. The CDR3 spells CASKMNTEAFF. CDR3 nucleotides: TGTGCCAGCAAGATGAACACTGAAGCTTTCTTT.

The gene calls are TRBV6-6 and TRBJ1-3; D is unresolved. Germline V gene sequence: CDR1 MNHNY, CDR2 SVGAGI (reference sequence). V was trimmed by 5 bases and J by 0 bases, leaving 11 bases between them. The CDR3 runs to 15 residues. As DNA, the CDR3 is TGTGCCAGCAGTCCCCATTCGGCCTCTGGAAACACCATATATTTT. Protein product: CASSPHSASGNTIYF.

The J gene is TRBJ1-6, the V gene TRBV18; no firm D call. Germline assignment: CDR1 KGHSH and CDR2 LQKENI. Trimming took 2 bases from V and 5 from J, leaving 16 bases between them. The length of the CDR3 is 17 residues. As DNA, the CDR3 is TGTGCCAGCTCACCAAAAGATTTCGGAACTAATAATTCACCCCTCCACTTT. Translation: CASSPKDFGTNNSPLHF.

The genes are TRBV5-1 and TRBJ2-6; D possibly corresponds to TRBD1 (5 bases). The V gene's germline CDR1 is SGHRS and CDR2 YFSETQ. The length of the CDR3 is 15 residues. The V end was cut by 1 base, the J end by 2 bases, with 7 bases between. The CDR3 loop is CASSLQGPGANVLTF. In DNA, the CDR3 is TGCGCCAGCAGCTTGCAGGGCCCTGGGGCCAACGTCCTGACTTTC.

This clone was seen a single time. This sequence joins TRBV30 and TRBJ2-3, with 8 bases matching TRBD1. The CDR3 is 15 amino acids. Germline lookup yields CDR1 GTSNPN and CDR2 SVGIG (reference sequence). J lost 3 bases, V lost 0 bases, and 5 bases had no gene match. In DNA form, the CDR3 reads TGTGCCTGGAGTGTCCATTACAGGGGGACAGATACGCAGTATTTT. This sequence encodes CAWSVHYRGTDTQYF.

V gene TRBV7-2 combines with J gene TRBJ2-1; 10 nucleotides align to TRBD2. Trimming removed 5 bases from V and 1 base from J; junction bases left unmatched: 2. The CDR3 is made up of 15 amino acids. Germline loops: CDR1 SGHTA, CDR2 FQGNSA. The CDR3 DNA reads as TGTGCCAGCAGCAGCGGGGGGGCTTCCTACAATGAGCAGTTCTTC. This translates into CASSSGGASYNEQFF.

The CDR3 coding sequence is TGTGCCTGGACTCCCGGTGGGTCTAATGAAAAACTGTTTTTT. This encodes CAWTPGGSNEKLFF. This chain joins TRBV30 and TRBJ1-4, with D hard to call. The CDR3 spans 14 residues. Trimming left V 4 bases short and J 3 bases short, with 12 bases between. Looked up from germline, CDR1 is GTSNPN and CDR2 is SVGIG (reference sequence).